The 28 T cell receptor beta chains presented below share a single source sample, sequenced in a study of T cell changes during pregnancy in multiple sclerosis. The data were produced by immunoSEQ multiplex PCR, yet TCRdb's version contains in-frame clones alone and is incomplete. Of about 42,000 clones detected, approximately 91% appear once; the ten largest clones hold roughly 2%. The source material was CD4+ T cells from peripheral blood mononuclear cells, sampled after pregnancy. These receptors came from a female donor in good health, enrolled as a control in a pregnancy study.

The chain is built from TRBV7-6 and TRBJ2-7; tentative D call: TRBD2 (6 bases). Looked up from germline, CDR1 is SGHVS and CDR2 is FNYEAQ. There are 14 residues in the CDR3. V was pared by 4 bases and J by 2 bases, with 12 bases between. CDR3 sequence reads: CASSSFPGAYEQYF. The CDR3 nucleotides read TGTGCCAGCAGCTCCTTTCCGGGAGCCTACGAGCAGTACTTC.

The V gene is TRBV5-4, the J gene TRBJ2-5; 9 nucleotides line up with TRBD1. The length of the CDR3 is 14 residues. CDR1 and CDR2 (germline): SGHNT, YYREEE (reference sequence). Losses at the gene ends were 4 bases for V and 4 bases for J; bases not matched to a gene: 5. The chain's CDR3 is CASSLGQGGETQYF. CDR3 DNA: TGTGCCAGCAGCCTGGGACAGGGAGGAGAGACCCAGTACTTC.

J is TRBJ1-2 and V is TRBV2; 9 nucleotides align to TRBD1. Germline V CDR1 and CDR2: SNHLY, FYNNEI. CDR3 size: 14 residues. The V gene end was trimmed by 6 bases and the J gene end by 7 bases; junction bases not matched to a gene: 9. The CDR3: CASRQGAQRPGYTF. The CDR3 bases are TGTGCCAGCAGACAGGGGGCGCAACGTCCTGGCTACACCTTC. Together with reference TRBV2 and TRBJ1-2, the CDR3 gives the full variable domain: EPEVTQTPSHQVTQMGQEVILRCVPISNHLYFYWYRQILGQKVEFLVSFYNNEISEKSEIFDDQFSVERPDGSNFTLKIRSTKLEDSAMYFCASRQGAQRPGYTFGSGTRLTVV.

This clone was detected only a few times. This sequence joins TRBV19 and TRBJ1-6, with 7 bases fitting TRBD1. Germline lookup yields CDR1 LNHDA and CDR2 SQIVND (reference sequence). This CDR3 has 13 amino acids. With V trimmed by 11 bases and J by 7 bases, 8 bases remained unmatched. The CDR3 region is CAGRQGGNSPLHF. DNA for the CDR3: TGTGCCGGCAGACAGGGAGGCAATTCACCCCTCCACTTT.

V is TRBV7-9 and J is TRBJ2-7, with 9 bases aligning to TRBD1. The V and J ends lost 0 bases and 1 base, in that order; junction bases with no gene match: 4. The CDR3 totals 16 residues. Germline V gives CDR1 SEHNR, CDR2 FQNEAQ (reference sequence). CDR3 nucleotide sequence: TGTGCCAGCAGCTTAGCACTGGACAGGGGATCCTACGAGCAGTACTTC. This translates into CASSLALDRGSYEQYF.

This clone was detected only once. The genes are TRBV20-1 and TRBJ2-1; 9 nucleotides match TRBD1. CDR1 is DFQATT, CDR2 SNEGSKA, per germline (reference sequence). J was trimmed by 16 bases and V by 6 bases; bases with no gene match: 10. The CDR3 has 11 residues. CDR3: CSATTGGQFFF. CDR3 sequence (DNA): TGCAGTGCAACGACAGGGGGTCAATTCTTCTTC.

V and J are TRBV11-2 and TRBJ1-1, with D maybe TRBD1 (6 bases). V gave up 5 bases and J gave up 0 bases, with 19 bases separating them. The CDR3 covers 17 residues. Germline values: CDR1 SGHAT, CDR2 FQNNGV. DNA of the CDR3: TGTGCCAGCAGCATACAGGGAGTAGGGGTAATGAACACTGAAGCTTTCTTT. Amino acid sequence: CASSIQGVGVMNTEAFF.

The V gene is TRBV5-1, the J gene TRBJ1-4; a weak D match, TRBD1 (6 bases). The ends were cut back, 0 bases at V and 7 bases at J, with 13 bases in the middle. The germline CDR1 and CDR2 sequences are SGHRS and YFSETQ. This CDR3 spans 15 amino acids. Here the CDR3 DNA reads TGCGCCAGCAGCTTGGGGGGGACACCCTCTGAAAAACTGTTTTTT. This gives the protein CASSLGGTPSEKLFF.

This clone was seen a single time. The V call is TRBV4-3, the J call TRBJ2-7, with TRBD1 matching 9 bases. The CDR3 length is 16 residues. The V gene's germline CDR1 is LGHNA and CDR2 YSLEER. V dropped 1 base and J dropped 4; count of bases not matched to a gene: 8. DNA for the CDR3: TGCGCCAGCAGCCAAGGGGGAGGGACAGGGAGGTACGAGCAGTACTTC. It yields the protein CASSQGGGTGRYEQYF.

J is TRBJ1-1 and V is TRBV15; maybe TRBD1 (5 bases). Trimming took 3 bases from V and 5 from J, leaving 16 bases between them. The CDR3 length is 15 residues. Germline V gene lookup returns CDR1 LNHNV and CDR2 YYDKDF (reference sequence). The DNA for the CDR3 is TGTGCCACCAGCAGGAACTCGGGCCGGGGGACTGAAGCTTTCTTT. Amino acid sequence: CATSRNSGRGTEAFF.

This clone was picked up one time. The genes are TRBV28 and TRBJ2-1; D is ambiguous. The V end lost 3 bases, the J end lost 3 bases, and 12 bases lay between the germline ends. The germline CDR1 and CDR2 sequences are MDHEN and SYDVKM. The length of the CDR3 is 15 residues. The CDR3 loop reads CASSLVFELYNEQFF. The CDR3 bases are TGTGCCAGCAGTTTGGTGTTTGAACTCTACAATGAGCAGTTCTTC.

The V call is TRBV5-6, the J call TRBJ2-1, with TRBD2 matching over 7 bases. J lost 9 bases, V lost 0 bases, and 3 bases had no gene match. Germline lookup yields CDR1 SGHDT and CDR2 YYEEEE. The CDR3 contains 13 residues. Here the CDR3 reads CASSLVLALEQFF. Written as DNA, the CDR3 is TGTGCCAGCAGCTTGGTACTAGCGCTTGAGCAGTTCTTC.

A few counts support this clone. The V gene is TRBV5-1, the J gene TRBJ2-1, with TRBD2 matching over 8 bases. V shed 6 bases and J 7 bases; nucleotides not matched to a gene: 6. The CDR3 has 13 residues. Germline CDR1 and CDR2: SGHRS and YFSETQ. CDR3 in DNA: TGCGCCAGCACCGGGACTAGTGGTAATGAGCAGTTCTTC. Protein product: CASTGTSGNEQFF.

The chain is built from TRBV7-7 and TRBJ2-3; 7 bases fit TRBD1. J was trimmed by 0 bases and V by 5 bases; bases with no gene match: 2. The CDR3 totals 14 residues. From germline, CDR1 is SSHAT and CDR2 FNYEAQ (reference sequence). The CDR3 sequence is CASSQQGSTDTQYF. The CDR3 DNA follows: TGTGCCAGCAGCCAACAGGGGAGCACAGATACGCAGTATTTT. The full variable domain, rest sourced from reference TRBV7-7 and TRBJ2-3, is GAGVSQSPRYKVTKRGQDVTLRCDPISSHATLYWYQQALGQGPEFLTYFNYEAQPDKSGLPSDRFSAERPEGSISTLTIQRTEQRDSAMYRCASSQQGSTDTQYFGPGTRLTVL.

V gene TRBV7-9 combines with J gene TRBJ2-5; D perhaps matches TRBD1 (6 bases). The CDR3 length is 14 residues. Trimming removed 1 base at V and 1 base at J, with 7 bases between. Germline loops: CDR1 SEHNR, CDR2 FQNEAQ (reference sequence). CDR3 DNA sequence: TGTGCCAGCAGCTTAGACAGGGTCCAAGAGACCCAGTACTTC. It translates to CASSLDRVQETQYF.

This chain connects TRBV29-1 to TRBJ2-7, with 9 bases that match TRBD1. The CDR3 is 13 amino acids. Per germline, CDR1 SQVTM and CDR2 ANQGSEA. The V gene end was trimmed by 6 bases and the J gene end by 4 bases; junction bases not matched to a gene: 7. The CDR3 bases are TGCAGCGTCGGAAAGGGACAGGGATACGAGCAGTACTTC. Amino acids: CSVGKGQGYEQYF.

This clone has just a few counts. This chain connects TRBV5-1 to TRBJ1-1, with D unclear. The V gene lost 2 bases and the J gene lost 0 bases, with 5 bases spanning the gap. CDR3 size: 13 residues. The germline CDR1 and CDR2 sequences are SGHRS and YFSETQ. The CDR3 loop is CASSLRLNTEAFF. CDR3 bases: TGCGCCAGCAGCTTACGGTTGAACACTGAAGCTTTCTTT.

The sample holds a few counts of this clone. V usage is TRBV7-9 and J usage is TRBJ1-2; weak D call: TRBD1 (6 bases). Germline lookup yields CDR1 SEHNR and CDR2 FQNEAQ (reference sequence). This CDR3 contains 12 residues. Trimming pared 5 bases from V and 10 bases from J, leaving 14 bases between. CDR3 amino acids: CASSQTGTYYTF. The CDR3, as DNA: TGTGCCAGCAGCCAAACCGGGACATACTACACCTTC. Drawing the rest from reference TRBV7-9 and TRBJ1-2, the complete variable domain is DTGVSQNPRHKITKRGQNVTFRCDPISEHNRLYWYRQTLGQGPEFLTYFQNEAQLEKSRLLSDRFSAERPKGSFSTLEIQRTEQGDSAMYLCASSQTGTYYTFGSGTRLTVV.

The chain has TRBV15 and TRBJ2-2; 9 bases fit TRBD2. Germline assignment: CDR1 LNHNV and CDR2 YYDKDF (reference sequence). The CDR3 totals 17 residues. The trim removed 3 bases at V and 6 bases at J, leaving 11 bases unmatched. The CDR3 region has the DNA TGTGCCACCAGCAGTGCTCCGACAGCGGGAGGAGCCGGGGAGCTGTTTTTT. Protein: CATSSAPTAGGAGELFF. Based on the CDR3 plus reference TRBV15 and TRBJ2-2, the full variable domain is DAMVIQNPRYQVTQFGKPVTLSCSQTLNHNVMYWYQQKSSQAPKLLFHYYDKDFNNEADTPDNFQSRRPNTSFCFLDIRSPGLGDTAMYLCATSSAPTAGGAGELFFGEGSRLTVL.

The J gene is TRBJ2-7, the V gene TRBV4-1; 10 nucleotides align to TRBD1. V was clipped by 2 bases and J by 8 bases; unmatched bases: 6. The germline V gene encodes CDR1 MGHRA and CDR2 YSYEKL. The CDR3 length is 14 residues. The CDR3 protein is CASSQTGTGVKQYF. The CDR3 DNA follows: TGCGCCAGCAGCCAAACCGGGACAGGGGTTAAGCAGTACTTC.

This clone was recorded once. CDR3 sequence reads: CASTLGANQPQHF. The CDR3 region has the DNA TGTGCCAGCACCCTGGGGGCTAATCAGCCCCAGCATTTT. The chain joins TRBV7-9 to TRBJ1-5, with a weak D call TRBD1 (6 bases). The germline V and J ends were trimmed by 7 bases and 4 bases, with 11 bases remaining between them. Germline V gives CDR1 SEHNR, CDR2 FQNEAQ (reference sequence). The CDR3 totals 13 residues.

The rearrangement links TRBV7-9 to TRBJ1-6; 8 bases are a match to TRBD1. Germline V gives CDR1 SEHNR, CDR2 FQNEAQ (reference sequence). The CDR3 runs to 14 residues. V was pared by 5 bases and J by 7 bases, with 4 bases of the junction left unmatched. CDR3 coding DNA: TGTGCCAGCAGCCTGGGACAGGAGAATTCACCCCTCCACTTT. It codes for CASSLGQENSPLHF.

The chain has TRBV7-2 and TRBJ1-6; perhaps TRBD1 as D (5 bases). V was trimmed by 1 base and J by 8 bases, leaving 9 bases between them. The germline CDR1 and CDR2 sequences are SGHTA and FQGNSA. The length of the CDR3 is 14 residues. CDR3: CASSLVGAHSPLHF. Here the CDR3 DNA reads TGTGCCAGCAGCTTAGTAGGGGCACATTCACCCCTCCACTTT.

The rearrangement uses TRBV28 and TRBJ2-5; TRBD2 matches at 12 bases. Losses at the gene ends were 7 bases for V and 5 bases for J; bases not matched to a gene: 8. From germline, CDR1 is MDHEN and CDR2 SYDVKM. The CDR3 is 15 residues long. The DNA for the CDR3 is TGTGCCAGCAACTCTCGACTAGCGGGAGAGGAGACCCAGTACTTC. Translated, it gives CASNSRLAGEETQYF.

This clone was picked up one time. The chain recombines TRBV6-1 with TRBJ2-3; no definite D call. V was pared by 4 bases and J by 6 bases, with 11 bases between. Germline lookup yields CDR1 MNHNS and CDR2 SASEGT. This CDR3 has 13 residues. The CDR3 bases are TGTGCCAGCAGTGGCCTTATAGCTGATACGCAGTATTTT. Amino acids: CASSGLIADTQYF.

The rearrangement uses TRBV28 and TRBJ2-7, with D hard to call. V was shortened by 6 bases and J by 1 base, with 13 bases between the two germline ends. CDR3 length: 14 residues. Germline loops: CDR1 MDHEN, CDR2 SYDVKM. CDR3 protein: CASSPPHFSYEQYF. DNA of the CDR3: TGTGCCAGCAGCCCCCCCCATTTTTCCTACGAGCAGTACTTC.

The CDR3 sequence: CASSLGSGTGDYGYTF. The CDR3, as DNA: TGTGCCAGCAGCTTAGGGTCCGGGACAGGGGACTATGGCTACACCTTC. V usage is TRBV11-3 and J usage is TRBJ1-2; TRBD1 agrees at 10 bases. Germline values: CDR1 SGHNT, CDR2 YENEEA. This CDR3 is built from 16 residues. Losses at the gene ends were 1 base for V and 3 bases for J; bases not matched to a gene: 5.

In nucleotides, the CDR3 is TGTGCCACTTCACAGAGTCTAGCCAAAAACATTCAGTACTTC. This codes for CATSQSLAKNIQYF. The chain links TRBV27 to TRBJ2-4; D is uncertain. CDR3 length: 14 residues. Germline CDR1 reads MNHEY; CDR2 reads SMNVEV (reference sequence). V lost 10 bases, J lost 0 bases, and 13 bases lay in between.